A selection of T cell receptor beta chains follows, all from one sample in a study of CD8 T cells in Susac syndrome. TCRdb passed the immunoSEQ multiplex PCR reads through MiXCR, listing each CDR3 protein once. The sample shows around 150,000 distinct CDR3 sequences, over 85% of them seen only once. Specimen: CD4+ T cells from PBMCs. These receptors were taken from a human donor in good health. Both conserved end residues are part of each CDR3. The D gene is left open where the match is weak. Rows give clone size only sometimes, using once, few, many, or a class for an expanded clone.

j_call: TRBJ2-5; d_call: TRBD1; clone_size: -; v_call: TRBV20-1; cdr3_nt: TGCAGTGCTAGAGAGGCAGGGGGCAGGTTAGAGACCCAGTACTTC; cdr3_aa: CSAREAGGRLETQYF
j_call: TRBJ2-1; d_call: TRBD2; clone_size: -; v_call: TRBV5-4; cdr3_nt: TGTGCCAGCAGCCTCTCCCAGCGGGGGGGCTACAATGAGCAGTTCTTC; cdr3_aa: CASSLSQRGGYNEQFF
j_call: TRBJ2-2; d_call: -; clone_size: -; v_call: TRBV25-1; cdr3_nt: TGTGCCAGCAGTGAATATGCCGTAGGGGAGCTGTTTTTT; cdr3_aa: CASSEYAVGELFF
j_call: TRBJ2-7; d_call: TRBD2; clone_size: -; v_call: TRBV25-1; cdr3_nt: TGTGCCAGCCAGCGGGGGGCACTCTACGAGCAGTACTTC; cdr3_aa: CASQRGALYEQYF
j_call: TRBJ1-1; d_call: -; clone_size: -; v_call: TRBV13; cdr3_nt: TGTGCCAGCAGCTTAAGAGGGGCATCTATGGAAGCTTTCTTT; cdr3_aa: CASSLRGASMEAFF
j_call: TRBJ2-1; d_call: -; clone_size: -; v_call: TRBV6-2/TRBV6-3; cdr3_nt: TGTGCCAGCAGTTTCCTCTCCGGGGGGCAGTTCTTC; cdr3_aa: CASSFLSGGQFF
j_call: TRBJ1-1; d_call: TRBD1; clone_size: -; v_call: TRBV5-1; cdr3_nt: TGCGCCAGCAGCCATCAGGGGGGGAACACTGAAGCTTTCTTT; cdr3_aa: CASSHQGGNTEAFF
j_call: TRBJ2-3; d_call: TRBD2; clone_size: -; v_call: TRBV4-2; cdr3_nt: TGTGCCAGCAGCCGAGCGGGGGAGAGCACAGATACGCAGTATTTT; cdr3_aa: CASSRAGESTDTQYF
j_call: TRBJ2-5; d_call: TRBD1; clone_size: -; v_call: TRBV20-1; cdr3_nt: TGCAGTACCACGGGACAGGGACAGGAGACCCAGTACTTC; cdr3_aa: CSTTGQGQETQYF
j_call: TRBJ1-6; d_call: -; clone_size: -; v_call: TRBV9; cdr3_nt: TGTGCCAGCAGCGTAGCTCCAGGGGATTCACCCCTCCACTTT; cdr3_aa: CASSVAPGDSPLHF
j_call: TRBJ1-3; d_call: -; clone_size: -; v_call: TRBV5-1; cdr3_nt: TGCGCCAGCAGCTTGGTCCCAACTGGAAACACCATATATTTT; cdr3_aa: CASSLVPTGNTIYF
j_call: TRBJ1-2; d_call: -; clone_size: -; v_call: TRBV19; cdr3_nt: TGTGCCAGTAGTACACGGGCTGGCTACACCTTC; cdr3_aa: CASSTRAGYTF
j_call: TRBJ1-6; d_call: -; clone_size: -; v_call: TRBV6-5; cdr3_nt: TGTGCCAGCAGTTACGCGGATTCACCCCTCCACTTT; cdr3_aa: CASSYADSPLHF
j_call: TRBJ2-7; d_call: -; clone_size: -; v_call: TRBV24-1; cdr3_nt: TGTGTTGCCAGGGTTTTCTACTACGAGCAGTACTTC; cdr3_aa: CVARVFYYEQYF
j_call: TRBJ1-2; d_call: -; clone_size: -; v_call: TRBV9; cdr3_nt: TGTGCCAGCAGCGTAGCGGCAGAATATGGCTACACCTTC; cdr3_aa: CASSVAAEYGYTF
j_call: TRBJ2-3; d_call: -; clone_size: -; v_call: TRBV6-6; cdr3_nt: TGTGCCAGCATCCCGGGCGGGGCCACAGATACGCAGTATTTT; cdr3_aa: CASIPGGATDTQYF
j_call: TRBJ2-1; d_call: -; clone_size: -; v_call: TRBV14; cdr3_nt: TGTGCCAGCAGCCAACGGGCGAAGGAGCAGTTCTTC; cdr3_aa: CASSQRAKEQFF
j_call: TRBJ2-7; d_call: -; clone_size: -; v_call: TRBV29-1; cdr3_nt: TGCAGCGTTGAGGCAACCGGGACATCCCGCGAAGGGAAGTACTTC; cdr3_aa: CSVEATGTSREGKYF
j_call: TRBJ2-3; d_call: TRBD2; clone_size: -; v_call: TRBV14; cdr3_nt: TGTGCCAGCAGCCCCGGGGGAGGGATGGCAGATACGCAGTATTTT; cdr3_aa: CASSPGGGMADTQYF
j_call: TRBJ2-1; d_call: TRBD1; clone_size: -; v_call: TRBV18; cdr3_nt: TGTGCCAGCTCACCACTGGATGAGCACAGGGGAATCTTC; cdr3_aa: CASSPLDEHRGIF
j_call: TRBJ2-5; d_call: -; clone_size: once; v_call: TRBV4-2; cdr3_nt: TGTGCCAGCAGCCAAGAAGGGAATGGAGAGACCCAGTACTTC; cdr3_aa: CASSQEGNGETQYF
j_call: TRBJ1-6; d_call: -; clone_size: -; v_call: TRBV2; cdr3_nt: TGTGCCAGCAGTCCCGGGACACCTAATTCACCCCTCCACTTT; cdr3_aa: CASSPGTPNSPLHF
j_call: TRBJ2-3; d_call: TRBD1; clone_size: -; v_call: TRBV12-3/TRBV12-4; cdr3_nt: TGTGCCAGCAGCGCGGGACAGGGGGCATCGGATACGCAGTATTTT; cdr3_aa: CASSAGQGASDTQYF
j_call: TRBJ2-5; d_call: TRBD2; clone_size: -; v_call: TRBV9; cdr3_nt: TGTGCCAGCAGCTTCGGACTAGCGGGGAACCAAGAGACCCAGTACTTC; cdr3_aa: CASSFGLAGNQETQYF
j_call: TRBJ1-5; d_call: TRBD1; clone_size: -; v_call: TRBV20-1; cdr3_nt: TGCAGTGCTAGAGGCAGTACAGGGGAACAGCCCCAGCATTTT; cdr3_aa: CSARGSTGEQPQHF
j_call: TRBJ2-7; d_call: TRBD2; clone_size: few; v_call: TRBV15; cdr3_nt: TGTGCCACCAGTAGGGAGGGCGGGGAGCAGTACTTC; cdr3_aa: CATSREGGEQYF
j_call: TRBJ2-1; d_call: TRBD2; clone_size: -; v_call: TRBV6-5; cdr3_nt: TGTGCCAGCAGTTACACGGGGGGGCCCGAGCAGTTCTTC; cdr3_aa: CASSYTGGPEQFF
j_call: TRBJ2-7; d_call: -; clone_size: -; v_call: TRBV5-1; cdr3_nt: TGCGCCAGCAGCTTGGGCCAGGGATCTTCCTCCTACGAGCAGTACTTC; cdr3_aa: CASSLGQGSSSYEQYF
j_call: TRBJ1-3; d_call: -; clone_size: -; v_call: TRBV12-3/TRBV12-4; cdr3_nt: TGTGCCAGCACCCTCTCTGGAAACACCATATATTTT; cdr3_aa: CASTLSGNTIYF
j_call: TRBJ2-7; d_call: -; clone_size: -; v_call: TRBV7-2; cdr3_nt: TGTGCCAGCAGCCGCACGACAGGAGCTTACGAGCAGTACTTC; cdr3_aa: CASSRTTGAYEQYF
j_call: TRBJ2-1; d_call: TRBD2; clone_size: -; v_call: TRBV12-3/TRBV12-4; cdr3_nt: TGTGCCAGCAGAAGGGGACTAGCGGGGGCGTCCTTATCCTACAATGAGCAGTTCTTC; cdr3_aa: CASRRGLAGASLSYNEQFF